Each of the 29 T cell receptor beta chains below was sequenced from the same sample in a study of cytomegalovirus exposure and HLA in healthy donors. With 60 Vbeta and 13 Jbeta primers, the PCR was carried out. Method: immunoSEQ multiplex PCR; TCRdb's copy keeps in-frame clones and lacks some. The sample has about 170,000 clones, more than 60% seen once; the top ten hold approximately 1.5%. The specimen was PBMCs. The receptors originated from a woman in her 30s in good health and CMV-seropositive.

The chain is built from TRBV10-2 and TRBJ2-5; 11 bases are shared with TRBD2. Germline trimming cut 9 bases from V and 1 base from J; bases unmatched to any gene: 13. The CDR3 length is 17 residues. CDR1 and CDR2 (germline): WSHSY, SAAADI. The CDR3 nucleotides read TGCGCCAGTGAAGAGGACACCGGGACTAGCGGCCAAGAGACCCAGTACTTC. Amino acids: CASEEDTGTSGQETQYF.

This clone was observed a few times. The chain couples TRBV7-7 to TRBJ2-1; the D gene is possibly TRBD2 (5 bases). V dropped 5 bases and J dropped 4 bases, with 12 bases sitting between them. CDR1 and CDR2 from the germline V gene are SSHAT and FNYEAQ (reference sequence). The CDR3 extends over 14 amino acids. The CDR3 here is CASSIGVTYNEQFF. CDR3 nucleotides: TGTGCCAGCAGCATCGGGGTAACGTACAATGAGCAGTTCTTC.

The chain carries TRBV19 and TRBJ1-1; TRBD1 might be the D (5 bases). The CDR3 is 12 residues long. V lost 4 bases and J lost 7, with 10 bases in between. Germline V gene data show CDR1 as LNHDA and CDR2 as SQIVND (reference sequence). CDR3 nucleotides: TGTGCCAGTAGTAGGAGACAGAGTGAAGCTTTCTTT. Its protein product is CASSRRQSEAFF.

The chain uses TRBV23-1 and TRBJ1-4; TRBD1 agrees at 10 bases. TRBV23-1 belongs to the ORF category, with a function that is uncertain. This CDR3 has 18 amino acids. Losses at the gene ends were 4 bases for V and 3 bases for J; bases not matched to a gene: 11. DNA of the CDR3: TGCGCCAGCAGTCGCTCCCGGGACAGGGGAGGGGCTAATGAAAAACTGTTTTTT. Its translation: CASSRSRDRGGANEKLFF.

The V and J genes are TRBV11-3 and TRBJ2-2; unclear D gene. Per germline, CDR1 SGHNT and CDR2 YENEEA. The V end lost 5 bases, the J end lost 7 bases, and 14 bases lay between the germline ends. The CDR3 sequence is 14 residues long. CDR3 coding DNA: TGTGCCAGCAGCATAAACGGCGGTGACGGGGAGCTGTTTTTT. It is translated as CASSINGGDGELFF.

This chain joins TRBV10-3 and TRBJ2-1; TRBD1 agrees at 9 bases. J lost 5 bases, V lost 6 bases, and 11 bases had no gene match. The CDR3 consists of 16 residues. Germline lookup yields CDR1 ENHRY and CDR2 SYGVKD. CDR3 amino acids: CAIRRAGTGRDNEQFF. CDR3 sequence (DNA): TGTGCCATCAGGAGGGCCGGGACAGGGCGGGACAATGAGCAGTTCTTC.

This sequence joins TRBV2 and TRBJ1-1; possible D gene TRBD1, 5 bases. CDR3 length: 13 amino acids. The V gene's germline CDR1 is SNHLY and CDR2 FYNNEI. Trimming cost V 7 bases and J 2 bases, with 11 bases left between them. CDR3 region: CASTFGGNTEAFF. The CDR3 DNA is TGTGCCAGCACCTTCGGGGGTAACACTGAAGCTTTCTTT.

In its sample, this clone was seen once. This sequence joins TRBV5-8 and TRBJ2-7; 10 bases align to TRBD1. Per germline, CDR1 SGHTS and CDR2 YDEGEE. The trim removed 4 bases at V and 2 bases at J, leaving 6 bases unmatched. The CDR3 is 15 residues long. CDR3 loop: CASSPDRGRPYEQYF. The DNA of the CDR3 is TGTGCCAGCAGCCCTGACAGGGGGCGCCCCTACGAGCAGTACTTC.

The chain is built from TRBV4-1 and TRBJ1-2, with D unclear. V was shortened by 0 bases and J by 4 bases, with 6 bases between the two germline ends. CDR1 is MGHRA, CDR2 YSYEKL, per germline. The CDR3 is made up of 13 amino acids. The CDR3 is CASSQEPGYGYTF. As DNA, the CDR3 is TGCGCCAGCAGCCAAGAACCAGGCTATGGCTACACCTTC.

The CDR3 sequence: CASSIEDSGELFF. The CDR3 DNA follows: TGTGCCAGCAGCATTGAGGATTCCGGGGAGCTGTTTTTT. This chain uses TRBV6-4 with TRBJ2-2; D gene ambiguous. Germline CDR1 and CDR2: MRHNA and SNTAGT. The CDR3 length is 13 residues. Trimming removed 6 bases from V and 6 bases from J, with 11 bases in between.

The chain recombines TRBV11-3 with TRBJ2-1; 7 nucleotides agree with TRBD2. The CDR3 has 17 residues. Germline trimming cut 2 bases from V and 1 base from J; bases unmatched to any gene: 8. Germline CDR1 reads SGHNT; CDR2 reads YENEEA. CDR3 loop: CASSLSYAGVSYNEQFF. The CDR3 DNA reads TGTGCCAGCAGCTTATCCTACGCGGGAGTATCCTACAATGAGCAGTTCTTC.

CDR3 bases: TGTGCCAGCAGCTTAGGATCGCTAGCGGGATCGAGCGATACGCAGTATTTT. It yields the protein CASSLGSLAGSSDTQYF. The J gene is TRBJ2-3, the V gene TRBV7-9; the match to TRBD2 covers 9 bases. Germline values: CDR1 SEHNR, CDR2 FQNEAQ (reference sequence). The J segment lost 6 bases and the V segment lost 1 base, leaving 11 bases of the junction unmatched. The CDR3 has 17 residues.

Worth noting for this clone: The sample contains more than one DNA sequence encoding this CDR3. The chain couples TRBV15 to TRBJ1-2; D possibly corresponds to TRBD1 (5 bases). The germline V gene has CDR1 LNHNV and CDR2 YYDKDF (reference sequence). CDR3 length: 14 residues. V was shortened by 0 bases and J by 2 bases, with 7 bases between the two germline ends. The CDR3 DNA reads as TGTGCCACCAGCAGAGATCGGGGGAACTATGGCTACACCTTC. This encodes CATSRDRGNYGYTF. The full variable domain, rest sourced from reference TRBV15 and TRBJ1-2, is DAMVIQNPRYQVTQFGKPVTLSCSQTLNHNVMYWYQQKSSQAPKLLFHYYDKDFNNEADTPDNFQSRRPNTSFCFLDIRSPGLGDTAMYLCATSRDRGNYGYTFGSGTRLTVV.

In its sample, this clone was seen a few times. J is TRBJ2-5 and V is TRBV5-6; TRBD1 matches at 7 bases. In germline, CDR1 is SGHDT, CDR2 YYEEEE. With V trimmed by 2 bases and J by 3 bases, 4 bases remained unmatched. This CDR3 spans 14 amino acids. This chain's CDR3 is CASSFPQGEETQYF. DNA of the CDR3: TGTGCCAGCAGCTTCCCCCAGGGGGAAGAGACCCAGTACTTC.

The chain employs TRBV7-6 and TRBJ2-7; D not resolved. CDR3 size: 16 residues. Trimming removed 0 bases at V and 2 bases at J, with 14 bases between. The germline V gene has CDR1 SGHVS and CDR2 FNYEAQ. CDR3 DNA: TGTGCCAGCAGCTTAGCGCTCTCAGGTGCGACCTACGAGCAGTACTTC. Encoded protein: CASSLALSGATYEQYF.

V gene TRBV10-1 combines with J gene TRBJ2-5, with D perhaps matching TRBD1 (5 bases). Germline CDR1 is WNHNN and CDR2 is SYGVQD (reference sequence). V lost 8 bases and J lost 4, with 17 bases in between. This CDR3 has 14 amino acids. The CDR3 DNA reads as TGCGCCAGCGGACCAGGGTCCCCCATAGAGACCCAGTACTTC. It specifies CASGPGSPIETQYF.

With respect to this clone: Other nucleotide sequences in the sample specify the same CDR3. The rearrangement links TRBV4-2 to TRBJ2-5; 12 bases line up with TRBD2. The V and J ends lost 0 bases and 4 bases, in that order; junction bases with no gene match: 9. The CDR3 is 18 amino acids. Germline V lookup: CDR1 LGHNA, CDR2 YNFKEQ. CDR3 bases: TGTGCCAGCAGCCAAGATGCACTAGCGGGGGGATCGGGAGAGACCCAGTACTTC. Protein sequence: CASSQDALAGGSGETQYF.

The V and J genes are TRBV29-1 and TRBJ1-1; D perhaps matches TRBD1 (5 bases). The CDR3 spans 14 residues. Looked up from germline, CDR1 is SQVTM and CDR2 is ANQGSEA. V lost 3 bases and J lost 0, with 11 bases in between. The CDR3 protein is CSVDPSGVNTEAFF. In DNA, the CDR3 is TGCAGCGTTGACCCATCGGGGGTGAACACTGAAGCTTTCTTT.

The chain is built from TRBV7-2 and TRBJ1-1, with TRBD1 matching over 8 bases. CDR1 and CDR2 (germline): SGHTA, FQGNSA. V lost 5 bases and J lost 1; bases outside the gene matches: 6. CDR3 length equals 15 residues. CDR3 residues: CASSRWTGTNTEAFF. The CDR3, as DNA: TGTGCCAGCAGCCGTTGGACAGGGACGAACACTGAAGCTTTCTTT.

The rearrangement joins TRBV6-4 to TRBJ2-2, with TRBD2 identical over 11 bases. The ends lost 4 bases at V and 1 base at J; junction bases unmatched: 8. CDR3 size: 18 residues. Germline V gene data show CDR1 as MRHNA and CDR2 as SNTAGT. In nucleotides, the CDR3 is TGTGCCAGCAGTGTCCAACCCGGGACTAGCGGGAACACCGGGGAGCTGTTTTTT. This translates into CASSVQPGTSGNTGELFF.

This clone appeared a few times. V and J are TRBV2 and TRBJ1-5; D is undetermined. V lost 4 bases, J lost 5 bases, and 12 bases lay in between. The germline V gene has CDR1 SNHLY and CDR2 FYNNEI. This CDR3 contains 14 residues. CDR3 sequence: CASSVQRSDQPQHF. The CDR3 DNA reads TGTGCCAGCAGTGTTCAGCGCTCAGATCAGCCCCAGCATTTT.

In this sample, this clone turned up a few times. The rearrangement uses TRBV5-1 and TRBJ2-5; D is perhaps TRBD2 (6 bases). Per the germline V gene, CDR1 is SGHRS and CDR2 is YFSETQ. The CDR3 extends over 14 amino acids. V was clipped by 6 bases and J by 4 bases, with 16 bases between them. The CDR3: CASTWGVLGETQYF. For the CDR3, the DNA is TGCGCCAGCACATGGGGGGTCTTAGGAGAGACCCAGTACTTC.

The rearrangement uses TRBV2 and TRBJ1-1; TRBD1 matches 9 bases. Trimming removed 6 bases from V and 8 bases from J; junction bases left unmatched: 7. This CDR3 comprises 13 residues. Germline lookup yields CDR1 SNHLY and CDR2 FYNNEI. Written as DNA, the CDR3 is TGTGCCAGCAGGAGATGGACAGGGGACGAAGCTTTCTTT. It yields the protein CASRRWTGDEAFF.

The chain is built from TRBV30 and TRBJ2-7, with 9 bases matching TRBD2. CDR3 size: 14 residues. The V gene end was trimmed by 5 bases and the J gene end by 9 bases; junction bases not matched to a gene: 14. The germline CDR1 and CDR2 sequences are GTSNPN and SVGIG (reference sequence). The CDR3 coding sequence is TGTGCCTGGGGAGTCTTAAGACCTAGCGGGACGCAGTACTTC. Translated, it gives CAWGVLRPSGTQYF.

This chain connects TRBV5-1 to TRBJ1-2; D not resolved. V lost 0 bases and J lost 6, with 6 bases in between. CDR3 length: 12 amino acids. The germline V gene has CDR1 SGHRS and CDR2 YFSETQ. CDR3 bases: TGCGCCAGCAGCTTGGCCGGGGATGGCTACACCTTC. This translates into CASSLAGDGYTF.

This chain joins TRBV7-2 and TRBJ1-4, with TRBD1 matching over 10 bases. This CDR3 has 16 residues. V trimming: 5 bases; J trimming: 8 bases; junction bases outside the gene matches: 11. In germline, CDR1 is SGHTA, CDR2 FQGNSA. CDR3: CASSVRTGGVGEKLFF. The CDR3, as DNA: TGTGCCAGCAGCGTTCGGACAGGGGGAGTTGGGGAAAAACTGTTTTTT.

The chain links TRBV28 to TRBJ1-3; D call uncertain. Germline assignment: CDR1 MDHEN and CDR2 SYDVKM. CDR3 length equals 14 residues. V dropped 7 bases and J dropped 0 bases, with 10 bases sitting between them. The CDR3 region is CASNYQRSGNTIYF. The DNA for the CDR3 is TGTGCCAGCAACTATCAGCGCTCTGGAAACACCATATATTTT.

The chain joins TRBV6-4 to TRBJ2-5, with D maybe TRBD1 (5 bases). Germline CDR1 MRHNA, CDR2 SNTAGT. Trimming took off 0 bases at V and 7 bases at J, with 9 bases between the two ends. This CDR3 is 13 amino acids long. In DNA, the CDR3 is TGTGCCAGCAGTGACTCGCAAGGGGCGACCCAGTACTTC. Protein: CASSDSQGATQYF.

V is TRBV7-2 and J is TRBJ1-1; weak D call: TRBD1 (6 bases). V lost 3 bases and J 6 bases, leaving 14 bases between the germline ends. Germline loops: CDR1 SGHTA, CDR2 FQGNSA. The CDR3 is made up of 14 amino acids. As DNA, the CDR3 is TGTGCCAGCAGCTTCTCTACAGGGCAGGCTGAAGCTTTCTTT. Translation gives CASSFSTGQAEAFF.